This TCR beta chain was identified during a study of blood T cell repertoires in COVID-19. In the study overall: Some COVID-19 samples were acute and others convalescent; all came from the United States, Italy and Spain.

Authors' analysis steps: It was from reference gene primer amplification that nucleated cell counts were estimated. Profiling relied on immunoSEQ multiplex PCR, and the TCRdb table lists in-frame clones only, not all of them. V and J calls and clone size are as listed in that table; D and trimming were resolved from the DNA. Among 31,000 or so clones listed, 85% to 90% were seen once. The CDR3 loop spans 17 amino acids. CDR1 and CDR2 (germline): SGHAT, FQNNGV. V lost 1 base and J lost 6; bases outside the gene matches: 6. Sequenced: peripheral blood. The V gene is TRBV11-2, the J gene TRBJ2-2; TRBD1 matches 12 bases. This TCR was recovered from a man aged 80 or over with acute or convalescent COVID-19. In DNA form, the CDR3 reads TGTGCCAGCAGCTTAGCTCAGGGACAGGGGGCCGCCGGGGAGCTGTTTTTT. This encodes CASSLAQGQGAAGELFF.